The 9 T cell receptor beta chains given below trace back to one sample, sequenced in a study of spatial heterogeneity in lung cancer. Overall study findings and caveats: Counts of expanded alpha and beta TCRs within tumors tracked the tumor nonsynonymous mutation count.

One entry per CDR3 protein results from TCRdb running MiXCR on the 5' RACE reads. Here the sample spans about 18,000 distinct CDR3 sequences, 9.5% to 10% being singletons. Time point denoted: sample taken at primary tumor resection. What these receptors recognize is not known. The specimen was lung tumor tissue, collected at surgery. These receptors were taken from a female donor with early-stage non-small cell lung cancer.

Turning to this clonotype: A much larger clone lies one base from this, so it may be a read error. This beta chain is an unintended read in a library built for alpha chains; its size means little. The J gene is TRBJ1-1, the V gene TRBV29-1; D is possibly TRBD1 (6 bases). The CDR3 totals 13 residues. Germline assignment: CDR1 SQVTM and CDR2 ANQGSEA. CDR3 in amino acids: CGVERGVNTEAFF. CDR3 DNA sequence: TGCGGCGTTGAGAGGGGGGTGAACACTGAAGCTTTCTTT.

This clonotype was picked up many times. This beta chain is a stray read from a library made for alpha chains; its abundance is not meaningful. The chain has TRBV2 and TRBJ2-3; D ambiguous. The CDR3 has 13 amino acids. Germline values: CDR1 SNHLY, CDR2 FYNNEI. With 2 bases removed from V and 2 bases from J, the gap between germline ends came to 5 bases. CDR3 amino acids: CASSEWDTDTQYF. Here the CDR3 DNA reads TGTGCCAGCAGTGAATGGGACACAGATACGCAGTATTTT.

This clonotype turned up a few times. This beta chain is an unintended read in a library built for alpha chains; its size means little. CDR3 nucleotide sequence: TGTGCCAGCAGCTTTCCCCCTAGCGGGGTGGAGACCCAGTACTTC. Its protein product is CASSFPPSGVETQYF. The J gene is TRBJ2-5, the V gene TRBV5-5, with 9 bases that match TRBD2. Germline lookup yields CDR1 SGHKS and CDR2 YYEKEE (reference sequence). J lost 5 bases, V lost 2 bases, and 7 bases had no gene match. The CDR3 sequence is 15 residues long.

As regards this clonotype: This beta chain turned up in a library designed for alpha chains; as an off-target read, its abundance says little. The rearrangement links TRBV6-2 or TRBV6-3 to TRBJ1-1; D remains ambiguous. Germline V CDR1 and CDR2: MNHEY, SVGEGT. The CDR3 extends over 15 amino acids. V was trimmed by 0 bases and J by 5 bases, leaving 13 bases between them. The CDR3, as DNA: TGTGCCAGCAGTTACTCGAATGCAGGTCGGACTGAAGCTTTCTTT. Translated: CASSYSNAGRTEAFF.

Note on this clonotype: This beta chain was picked up by a library intended for alpha chains and is off target, so its count carries little meaning. This sequence joins TRBV28 and TRBJ1-5; 8 nucleotides align to TRBD1. CDR1 MDHEN and CDR2 SYDVKM come from the germline V gene. The CDR3 consists of 15 residues. V shed 4 bases and J 1 base; nucleotides not matched to a gene: 3. CDR3 bases: TGTGCCAGCAGTTCGACAGGGGACAGCAATCAGCCCCAGCATTTT. It codes for CASSSTGDSNQPQHF.

This clonotype was detected a few times. Since it is a stray read in a library aimed at alpha chains, this beta chain has a size that is not meaningful. The chain carries TRBV24-1 and TRBJ2-3, with D perhaps matching TRBD1 or TRBD2 (5 bases each). The germline CDR1 and CDR2 sequences are KGHDR and SFDVKD. This CDR3 has 16 amino acids. V dropped 4 bases and J dropped 3 bases, with 16 bases sitting between them. CDR3 DNA: TGTGCCACCAGTGAGGGACCCGGCGGTGTTACAGATACGCAGTATTTT. Residues: CATSEGPGGVTDTQYF.

Comments on this clonotype: This beta chain was picked up by a library intended for alpha chains and is off target, so its count carries little meaning. This chain links TRBV30 with TRBJ1-3, with D hard to call. Trimming took off 2 bases at V and 4 bases at J, with 9 bases between the two ends. Germline CDR1 is GTSNPN and CDR2 is SVGIG (reference sequence). The CDR3 contains 13 residues. The DNA of the CDR3 is TGTGCCTGGAGTCAAAGCGGAGGAAACACCATATATTTT. This codes for CAWSQSGGNTIYF.

With respect to this clonotype: A library made for alpha chains picked up this beta chain off target, so its size means little. This chain connects TRBV6-6 to TRBJ1-1; 7 bases match TRBD1. This CDR3 comprises 14 residues. The germline V gene has CDR1 MNHNY and CDR2 SVGAGI (reference sequence). Trimming cost V 5 bases and J 3 bases; bases outside gene matches: 6. In DNA form, the CDR3 reads TGTGCCAGCAGTCAACAGGGGACGGACACTGAAGCTTTCTTT. Protein product: CASSQQGTDTEAFF.

Note on this clonotype: Being off target in a library aimed at alpha chains, this beta chain has a size of little meaning. This chain connects TRBV6-4 to TRBJ2-1; 7 bases agree with TRBD1. This CDR3 has 16 residues. J gave up 7 bases and V 9 bases, and 18 bases lay outside the gene matches. CDR1 MRHNA and CDR2 SNTAGT come from the germline V gene. The CDR3 is CASHRGPGFYPNEQFF. CDR3 coding DNA: TGTGCCAGTCACAGGGGTCCGGGGTTCTATCCGAATGAGCAGTTCTTC.